The 9 T cell receptor beta chains below come from one sample, sequenced in a study of blood T cell repertoires in COVID-19. The assay was immunoSEQ multiplex PCR, and TCRdb's table has in-frame clones only and misses some. Among 55,000 to 75,000 clones listed, 85% to 90% were seen once. The sequencing sample was made of peripheral blood. The receptors originated from a human donor in a cohort sampled during active COVID-19.

Notes on this clone: One end of the junction does not line up with germline, which may come from a read error. This CDR3 is also generated by other DNA sequences in the sample. V is TRBV4-3 and J is TRBJ2-5; 10 bases map to TRBD2. Germline V gene sequence: CDR1 LGHNA, CDR2 YSLEER. The CDR3 runs 16 residues. The CDR3 protein is CASSQESGRVGETQYF. CDR3 sequence (DNA): TGCGCCAGCAGCCAAGAGAGCGGGAGGGTAGGTGAGACCCAATACTTC.

The chain carries TRBV5-8 and TRBJ2-1, with a possible D match to TRBD1 (5 bases). V was clipped by 2 bases and J by 1 base, with 10 bases between them. The CDR3 runs 15 residues. Germline V gives CDR1 SGHTS, CDR2 YDEGEE. In nucleotides, the CDR3 is TGTGCCAGCAGCTTTAGGCAGGGTTCCTACAATGAGCAGTTCTTC. Protein: CASSFRQGSYNEQFF. The whole variable domain, remainder taken from reference TRBV5-8 and TRBJ2-1, is EAGVTQSPTHLIKTRGQQATLRCSPISGHTSVYWYQQALGLGLQFLLWYDEGEERNRGNFPPRFSGRQFPNYSSELNVNALELEDSALYLCASSFRQGSYNEQFFGPGTRLTVL.

This chain links TRBV6-5 with TRBJ2-3; D remains ambiguous. V was cut by 0 bases and J by 5 bases, with 6 bases left in between. Germline-derived CDR1 and CDR2 are MNHEY and SVGAGI. The CDR3 consists of 13 residues. As DNA, the CDR3 is TGTGCCAGCAGTTACTCGTTAGTAGATACGCAGTATTTT. Translated: CASSYSLVDTQYF.

CDR3 loop: CSVVLGDSISYEQYF. The CDR3 DNA reads TGCAGCGTGGTTTTGGGGGACTCCATCTCCTACGAGCAGTACTTC. This sequence joins TRBV29-1 and TRBJ2-7; maybe TRBD2 (6 bases). V was clipped by 6 bases and J by 0 bases, with 18 bases between them. The germline gives CDR1 SQVTM, CDR2 ANQGSEA. This CDR3 is built from 15 residues.

V and J are TRBV11-2 and TRBJ2-3; D not certain. This CDR3 contains 11 residues. Trimming cost V 5 bases and J 8 bases, with 8 bases left between them. The germline CDR1 and CDR2 sequences are SGHAT and FQNNGV. CDR3 amino acids: CASSNLATQYF. CDR3 nucleotide sequence: TGTGCCAGCAGCAACCTGGCTACGCAGTATTTT.

Here the CDR3 DNA reads TGTGCCAGCAGCTTAGACCCCCGACAGGGAAACTATGGCTACACCTTC. Translation: CASSLDPRQGNYGYTF. This rearrangement joins TRBV11-2 to TRBJ1-2; 7 nucleotides align to TRBD1. There are 16 residues in the CDR3. Trimming took 0 bases from V and 2 from J; bases not matched to a gene: 6. CDR1 is SGHAT, CDR2 FQNNGV, per germline. The entire variable domain, with the rest obtained from reference TRBV11-2 and TRBJ1-2, is as follows: EAGVAQSPRYKIIEKRQSVAFWCNPISGHATLYWYQQILGQGPKLLIQFQNNGVVDDSQLPKDRFSAERLKGVDSTLKIQPAKLEDSAVYLCASSLDPRQGNYGYTFGSGTRLTVV.

The CDR3 DNA sequence: TGTGCCAGCAGTACAGGACAGGGAGGGGCTGAAGCTTTCTTT. Translation: CASSTGQGGAEAFF. The V and J genes are TRBV11-3 and TRBJ1-1, with 8 bases lining up with TRBD1. J was trimmed by 6 bases and V by 6 bases; bases with no gene match: 9. CDR1 and CDR2 from the germline V gene are SGHNT and YENEEA. CDR3 length: 14 residues.

CDR3 coding DNA: TGTGCCGGGGGGACAGGGGGCTATTCGAACACTGAAGCTTTCTTT. Translated: CAGGTGGYSNTEAFF. V usage is TRBV30 and J usage is TRBJ1-1, with TRBD1 matching over 12 bases. Germline V gene sequence: CDR1 GTSNPN, CDR2 SVGIG (reference sequence). CDR3 length: 15 amino acids. V was clipped by 8 bases and J by 1 base; unmatched bases: 8.

V is TRBV28 and J is TRBJ1-1; D remains ambiguous. The V and J ends lost 8 bases and 2 bases respectively, with 9 bases between them. The CDR3 spans 12 residues. Germline CDR1 MDHEN, CDR2 SYDVKM. The CDR3 DNA follows: TGTGCCAGCTCCATCCCAAACACTGAAGCTTTCTTT. It yields the protein CASSIPNTEAFF.